Listed below are T cell receptor beta chains from one sample, sequenced in a study of identifying expanded T cells in peripheral blood. Generated by immunoSEQ multiplex PCR, the TCRdb table keeps only in-frame clones and is missing some. The repertoire holds roughly 90,000 clones, with roughly 81% as singletons. Material: blood. These receptors originate from a person aged 18-70 years in good health. Each CDR3 is given with its conserved first and last residue. The order of the fields is clone size, D gene, V gene, J gene, CDR3 DNA, CDR3 protein. D genes are given only for firm matches. Clone size is not always given. Where it is, it says once, few, many or a class for expanded clones.

-	TRBD1	TRBV27	TRBJ2-7	TGTGCCAGTCAGGGGGGACAGGGTTTTTACGAGCAGTACTTC	CASQGGQGFYEQYF
-	-	TRBV30	TRBJ2-2	TGTGCCTGGGGGGGGCAGGGAGGAGATAAGCTGTTTTTT	CAWGGQGGDKLFF
-	-	TRBV9	TRBJ1-2	TGTGCCAGCAGCGGGTACGTGGGACATTTCTATGGCTACACCTTC	CASSGYVGHFYGYTF
few	TRBD1	TRBV5-4	TRBJ1-1	TGTGCCAGCAGTTGGACAGGGCTCGATGAAGCTTTCTTT	CASSWTGLDEAFF
-	-	TRBV7-9	TRBJ1-2	TGTGCCAGCAGTTCTTTGAGGGGAGCTAACTATGGCTACACCTTC	CASSSLRGANYGYTF
-	-	TRBV19	TRBJ2-7	TGTGCCAGCGCCTCAGGGGACCTAGGGACCTACGAGCAGTACTTC	CASASGDLGTYEQYF
-	-	TRBV11-2	TRBJ2-7	TGTGCCAGCAGCCTTTACGGGGACGAGCAGTACTTC	CASSLYGDEQYF
-	-	TRBV29-1	TRBJ1-2	TGCAGCGTTGAGGGGGTCGCCTCCTACACCTTC	CSVEGVASYTF
-	TRBD1	TRBV9	TRBJ2-7	TGTGCCAGCAGCCGTAACAGGGGGACTGACACCTACGAGCAGTACTTC	CASSRNRGTDTYEQYF
-	TRBD2	TRBV4-3	TRBJ2-7	TGCGCCAGCAGCCCCTATGAGGCTAGCGGGGGCTACGAGCAGTACTTC	CASSPYEASGGYEQYF
-	-	TRBV11-3	TRBJ1-4	TGTGCCAGCAGCTTAGCAAGCACCCGGGATGAAAAACTGTTTTTT	CASSLASTRDEKLFF
-	-	TRBV4-1	TRBJ1-1	TGCGCCAGCACCCACCCGCGGCCCGGAATGAACACTGAAGCTTTCTTT	CASTHPRPGMNTEAFF
-	-	TRBV5-8	TRBJ2-6	TGTGCCAGCGCTACGATCTCTGGGGCCAACGTCCTGACTTTC	CASATISGANVLTF
-	-	TRBV11-3	TRBJ2-3	TGTGCCAGCAGCTTAGATCAAAGGAGGGGACGGACAGATACGCAGTATTTT	CASSLDQRRGRTDTQYF
once	-	TRBV9	TRBJ2-7	TGTGCCAGCAGCGTATGGGGAGGGGGCTACGAGCAGTACTTC	CASSVWGGGYEQYF
once	-	TRBV2	TRBJ2-2	TGTGCCAGCAGCACCAGCGGGAACACCGGGGAGCTGTTTTTT	CASSTSGNTGELFF
-	TRBD1	TRBV19	TRBJ1-1	TGTGCCAGTAGGCGGGACAGGGGGATGAACACTGAAGCTTTCTTT	CASRRDRGMNTEAFF